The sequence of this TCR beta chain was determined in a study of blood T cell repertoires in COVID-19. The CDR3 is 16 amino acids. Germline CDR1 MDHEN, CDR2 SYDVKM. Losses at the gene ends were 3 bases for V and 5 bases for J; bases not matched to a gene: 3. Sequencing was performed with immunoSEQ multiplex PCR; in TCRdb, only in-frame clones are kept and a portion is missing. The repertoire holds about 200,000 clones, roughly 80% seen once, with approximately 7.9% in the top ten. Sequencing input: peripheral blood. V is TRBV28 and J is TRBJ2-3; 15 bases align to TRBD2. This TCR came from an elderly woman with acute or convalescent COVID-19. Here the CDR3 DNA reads TGTGCCAGCAGTTTGGGGGGACTAGCGGGAGGAGATACGCAGTATTTT. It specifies CASSLGGLAGGDTQYF.